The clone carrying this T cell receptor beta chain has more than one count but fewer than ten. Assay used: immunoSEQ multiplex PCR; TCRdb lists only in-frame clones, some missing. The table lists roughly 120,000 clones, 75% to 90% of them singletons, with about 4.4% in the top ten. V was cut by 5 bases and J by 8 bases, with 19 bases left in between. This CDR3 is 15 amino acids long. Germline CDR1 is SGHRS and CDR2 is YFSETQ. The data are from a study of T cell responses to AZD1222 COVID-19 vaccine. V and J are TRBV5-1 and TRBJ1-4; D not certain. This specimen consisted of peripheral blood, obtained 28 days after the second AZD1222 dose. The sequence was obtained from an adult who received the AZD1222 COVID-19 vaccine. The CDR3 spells CASSVAGSREEKLFF. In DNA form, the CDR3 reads TGCGCCAGCAGTGTGGCCGGCAGTCGCGAGGAAAAACTGTTTTTT.